The 21 T cell receptor beta chains listed next were all sequenced from one sample in a study of blood T cells in healthy people across ages. Then a second PCR, running roughly 7 to 12 cycles, was carried out with a sample-barcoded 5' primer and a J-beta primer mix. In TCRdb, the 5' RACE reads were re-called with MiXCR into one record per CDR3 protein. This table has about 1.8 million distinct CDR3 sequences, around half appearing once. Sequences were obtained from blood. The origin of the receptors is a woman aged 40-49 years in good health.

In its sample, this clonotype was seen a few times. The chain links TRBV7-2 to TRBJ2-5; D not certain. Per the germline V gene, CDR1 is SGHTA and CDR2 is FQGNSA. The CDR3 length is 12 residues. V was trimmed by 7 bases and J by 4 bases, leaving 10 bases between them. In nucleotides, the CDR3 is TGTGCCAGCAACTATAGAGGAGAGACCCAGTACTTC. This codes for CASNYRGETQYF.

The rearrangement joins TRBV7-2 to TRBJ1-1; D is unresolved. This CDR3 is built from 15 residues. The ends were cut back, 4 bases at V and 0 bases at J, with 12 bases in the middle. CDR1 SGHTA and CDR2 FQGNSA come from the germline V gene. CDR3: CASSSKGIVNTEAFF. The CDR3 nucleotides read TGTGCCAGCAGCTCGAAAGGAATTGTGAACACTGAAGCTTTCTTT.

This clonotype was detected once. The chain joins TRBV11-3 to TRBJ2-1; 7 bases match TRBD2. This CDR3 spans 18 amino acids. V shed 0 bases and J 1 base; nucleotides not matched to a gene: 9. CDR1 and CDR2 from the germline V gene are SGHNT and YENEEA. CDR3 in DNA: TGTGCCAGCAGCTTAGATGGGGGGGACCACCATTCCTACAATGAGCAGTTCTTC. Amino acid sequence: CASSLDGGDHHSYNEQFF. Variable domain in full (rest from reference TRBV11-3 and TRBJ2-1): EAGVVQSPRYKIIEKKQPVAFWCNPISGHNTLYWYLQNLGQGPELLIRYENEEAVDDSQLPKDRFSAERLKGVDSTLKIQPAELGDSAVYLCASSLDGGDHHSYNEQFFGPGTRLTVL.

This sequence joins TRBV14 and TRBJ2-1; the D is unclear. The CDR3 loop spans 15 amino acids. Per germline, CDR1 SGHDN and CDR2 FVKESK. V dropped 2 bases and J dropped 0 bases, with 8 bases sitting between them. CDR3 protein: CASSQITNSYNEQFF. The DNA of the CDR3 is TGTGCCAGCAGCCAAATTACAAACTCCTACAATGAGCAGTTCTTC.

The chain couples TRBV27 to TRBJ1-1; the D gene is possibly TRBD1 (5 bases). The length of the CDR3 is 12 residues. Trimming removed 8 bases from V and 5 bases from J, with 12 bases in between. Germline-derived CDR1 and CDR2 are MNHEY and SMNVEV (reference sequence). As DNA, the CDR3 is TGTGCCAGCGGTAAGGGGAGAACTGAAGCTTTCTTT. This gives the protein CASGKGRTEAFF.

This chain uses TRBV6-2 or TRBV6-3 with TRBJ2-5; D remains unclear. With 10 bases removed from V and 4 bases from J, the gap between germline ends came to 25 bases. The length of the CDR3 is 16 residues. Germline V gives CDR1 MNHEY, CDR2 SVGEGT. The chain's CDR3 is CATLLGPQELVETQYF. Here the CDR3 DNA reads TGTGCCACCCTTTTGGGCCCCCAGGAATTAGTAGAGACCCAGTACTTC.

CDR3 amino acids: CASSSRLAAADTQYF. The CDR3 region has the DNA TGTGCCAGCAGCTCACGACTAGCGGCTGCAGATACGCAGTATTTT. The chain combines TRBV7-2 with TRBJ2-3; 9 nucleotides match TRBD2. J was trimmed by 4 bases and V by 4 bases; bases with no gene match: 6. The CDR3 length is 15 residues. Germline assignment: CDR1 SGHTA and CDR2 FQGNSA.

The table lists this clonotype with a few counts. One end of the junction is discordant with germline, which a read error may explain. This chain connects TRBV7-7 to TRBJ2-7; a possible D gene is TRBD1 (6 bases). CDR1 and CDR2 from the germline V gene are SSHAT and FNYEAQ (reference sequence). The CDR3 covers 14 residues. The CDR3 sequence: CASSFRPGAHEQYF. The CDR3 region has the DNA TGTGCTAGCAGCTTTCGCCCAGGGGCCCACGAGCAGTACTTC.

The rearrangement uses TRBV24-1 and TRBJ2-5; D tentatively fits TRBD1 or TRBD2 (5 bases each). Germline V gene data show CDR1 as KGHDR and CDR2 as SFDVKD. V was shortened by 4 bases and J by 5 bases, with 16 bases between the two germline ends. This CDR3 is built from 15 residues. CDR3 amino acids: CATSEWDAVGETQYF. Written as DNA, the CDR3 is TGTGCCACCAGTGAATGGGACGCAGTCGGGGAGACCCAGTACTTC.

This clonotype was found a few times. J is TRBJ2-3 and V is TRBV4-3, with 8 nucleotides matching TRBD2. This CDR3 spans 17 amino acids. Germline V lookup: CDR1 LGHNA, CDR2 YSLEER. After removal of 0 bases from V and 1 base from J, the junction contained 6 bases not matched to a gene. The CDR3 nucleotides are TGCGCCAGCAGCCAAGATCCGGCTAGCGGGCGCACAGATACGCAGTATTTT. It yields the protein CASSQDPASGRTDTQYF.

Of note for this clonotype: The germline gene is not matched at one end of the junction; a read error may be the cause. V and J are TRBV29-1 and TRBJ1-1; 8 nucleotides align to TRBD1. From germline, CDR1 is SQVTM and CDR2 ANQGSEA. This CDR3 contains 13 residues. CDR3 nucleotides: TGCAGCGTTAAGGGACAGGCTAACACTGAGGCTTTCTTT. It codes for CSVKGQANTEAFF.

The chain joins TRBV12-3 or TRBV12-4 to TRBJ2-1; D uncertain. Trimming left V 5 bases short and J 0 bases short, with 11 bases between. This CDR3 contains 15 residues. In DNA, the CDR3 is TGTGCCAGCAGTCTGGGGATTCCCTCCTACAATGAGCAGTTCTTC. This gives the protein CASSLGIPSYNEQFF.

The rearrangement joins TRBV11-2 to TRBJ2-1; 7 bases agree with TRBD1. The end of the DNA aligns better with TRBJ2-7, so the J call may be wrong. This CDR3 has 15 amino acids. Germline loops: CDR1 SGHAT, CDR2 FQNNGV. The CDR3: CASSLGGQPYNEQYF. DNA of the CDR3: TGTGCCAGCAGCTTAGGGGGACAGCCCTACAATGAGCAGTACTTC.

This rearrangement joins TRBV28 to TRBJ1-2, with TRBD1 as a possible D gene (5 bases). V lost 4 bases to trimming and J lost 4 bases, with 16 bases between them. Germline assignment: CDR1 MDHEN and CDR2 SYDVKM. The CDR3 runs 15 residues. The CDR3 reads CASSSFTQGTYGYTF. Written as DNA, the CDR3 is TGTGCCAGCAGTTCATTTACCCAGGGAACCTATGGCTACACCTTC.

This sequence joins TRBV20-1 and TRBJ2-1, with D perhaps TRBD1 or TRBD2 (6 bases each). The CDR3 loop spans 11 amino acids. Trimming cost V 3 bases and J 10 bases, with 10 bases left between them. The germline V gene has CDR1 DFQATT and CDR2 SNEGSKA (reference sequence). In DNA, the CDR3 is TGCAGTGCTAGGGAGGGACACGAGCAGTTCTTC. Protein product: CSAREGHEQFF.

The rearrangement links TRBV6-2 or TRBV6-3 to TRBJ2-6, with 7 bases identical to TRBD1. J lost 2 bases, V lost 3 bases, and 4 bases had no gene match. The germline gives CDR1 MNHEY, CDR2 SVGEGT. This CDR3 has 16 amino acids. CDR3 DNA: TGTGCCAGCAGTTATCAGGGGGTAGCTGGGGCCAACGTCCTGACTTTC. Translating gives CASSYQGVAGANVLTF.

The V gene is TRBV5-1, the J gene TRBJ1-4; 7 nucleotides align to TRBD1. The V and J ends lost 6 bases and 5 bases, in that order; junction bases with no gene match: 10. The germline V gene has CDR1 SGHRS and CDR2 YFSETQ. The CDR3 has 15 residues. The DNA for the CDR3 is TGCGCCAGCAACGCCCTGGGACAGCAGAATGAAAAACTGTTTTTT. Its protein product is CASNALGQQNEKLFF.

The V gene is TRBV5-1, the J gene TRBJ2-4, with TRBD1 matching over 9 bases. In germline, CDR1 is SGHRS, CDR2 YFSETQ. The CDR3 loop spans 14 amino acids. The J segment lost 8 bases and the V segment lost 0 bases, leaving 3 bases of the junction unmatched. CDR3 loop: CASSLEQGADIQYF. CDR3 nucleotides: TGCGCCAGCAGCTTGGAACAGGGGGCAGACATTCAGTACTTC.

The gene calls are TRBV7-9 and TRBJ1-2; D gene ambiguous. The germline V gene has CDR1 SEHNR and CDR2 FQNEAQ (reference sequence). The V gene lost 4 bases and the J gene lost 3 bases, with 6 bases spanning the gap. This CDR3 comprises 12 residues. The CDR3 coding sequence is TGTGCCAGCAGCTCAGTAGACTATGGCTACACCTTC. The encoded protein is CASSSVDYGYTF.

This chain links TRBV6-4 with TRBJ2-1; 7 positions agree with TRBD2. The CDR3 contains 15 residues. J lost 6 bases, V lost 2 bases, and 7 bases had no gene match. CDR1 and CDR2 (germline): MRHNA, SNTAGT. In DNA form, the CDR3 reads TGTGCCAGCAGTGACGGGGGGGGATCCGGCAATGAGCAGTTCTTC. Protein sequence: CASSDGGGSGNEQFF.

This clonotype was observed once. The chain links TRBV4-3 to TRBJ2-4, with a tentative D call TRBD2 (7 bases). This CDR3 comprises 17 residues. Trimming took 4 bases from V and 1 from J, leaving 17 bases between them. CDR1 LGHNA and CDR2 YSLEER come from the germline V gene. The DNA for the CDR3 is TGCGCCAGCAGCCTAGGGGGGGCCCGGGTGGCCAAAAACATTCAGTACTTC. Its translation: CASSLGGARVAKNIQYF.